This entry features one T cell receptor beta chain sequence. This specimen comes from a study of blood T cell repertoires in COVID-19. Study details: Samples representing acute and convalescent COVID-19 were sourced from the United States, Italy and Spain.

Repertoires were generated with immunoSEQ multiplex PCR, while TCRdb's copy carries only in-frame clones and drops some. The data show about 70,000 clones, with approximately 84% seen just once and about 12% held by the top ten. This CDR3 contains 17 residues. The V gene's germline CDR1 is SGHVS and CDR2 FQNEAQ. Trimming took 4 bases from V and 0 from J; bases not matched to a gene: 7. Specimen: peripheral blood. The source of this sequence is a human donor in a cohort sampled during active COVID-19. The rearrangement joins TRBV7-8 to TRBJ2-7, with 12 bases fitting TRBD1. CDR3 coding DNA: TGTGCCAGCAGCTCGGGACAGGGGGCCGCTCGCTCCTACGAGCAGTACTTC. It is translated as CASSSGQGAARSYEQYF.